The clone carrying this T cell receptor beta chain was found many times. MiXCR was run by TCRdb on the RT-PCR reads, yielding one entry per CDR3 protein. Of a few hundred thousand distinct CDR3 sequences in the sample, roughly 10% were seen once. These data are taken from a study of response to subunit inactivated influenza vaccine. This CDR3 has 16 amino acids. V was pared by 5 bases and J by 0 bases, with 5 bases of the junction left unmatched. CDR1 is SGHVS and CDR2 is FQNEAQ in the germline V gene. This same sample was also part of a study on T cells expressing NK-cell markers. In that study: In generating TCR beta cDNA, 5'RACE template switching with UMIs was used. Of eight sequenced donors, seven were HCMV-seropositive and one HCMV-seronegative.

This rearrangement joins TRBV7-8 to TRBJ2-1; 9 nucleotides match TRBD1. The sequencing used PBMCs from blood, collected on the day of vaccination. The TCR comes from a middle-aged man who received an inactivated influenza vaccine. The CDR3 nucleotides are TGTGCCAGCAGCCTCACAGGGGGCTTCTCCTACAATGAGCAGTTCTTC. Amino acids: CASSLTGGFSYNEQFF.